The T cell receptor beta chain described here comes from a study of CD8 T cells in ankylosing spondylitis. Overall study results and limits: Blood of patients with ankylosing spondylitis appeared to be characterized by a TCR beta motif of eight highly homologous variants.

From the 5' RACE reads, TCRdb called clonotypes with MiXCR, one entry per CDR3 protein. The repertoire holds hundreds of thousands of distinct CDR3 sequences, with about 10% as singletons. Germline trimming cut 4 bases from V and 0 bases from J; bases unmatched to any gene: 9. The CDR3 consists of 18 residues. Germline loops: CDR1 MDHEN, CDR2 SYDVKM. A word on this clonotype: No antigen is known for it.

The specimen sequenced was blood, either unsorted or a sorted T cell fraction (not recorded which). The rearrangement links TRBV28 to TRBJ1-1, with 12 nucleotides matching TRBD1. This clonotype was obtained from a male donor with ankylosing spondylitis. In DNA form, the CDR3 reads TGTGCCAGCAGTTCGGGACCGGGACAGGGGGCCCTGAACACTGAAGCTTTCTTT. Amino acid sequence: CASSSGPGQGALNTEAFF.